A selection of T cell receptor beta chains follows, all from one sample in a study of identical twins. Using its own MiXCR run on the 5' RACE reads, TCRdb lists one record per CDR3 protein. Among roughly 1,500,000 distinct CDR3 sequences listed, around a third were seen once. The sample consisted of cord blood. All receptors derive from a newborn girl in good health. The CDR3 runs from the conserved cysteine through the conserved F or W. The D gene is left open where the match is weak. The size field is filled for only some rows; it gives once, few, many or a size class.

cdr3_length d_call j_call clone_size v_call cdr3_aa cdr3_nt
13 TRBD1 TRBJ2-7 NA TRBV2 CASTLTGGNEQYF TGTGCCAGCACCCTGACAGGGGGCAATGAGCAGTACTTC
11 NA TRBJ1-2 many TRBV29-1 CSVIDRNGYTF TGCAGCGTTATCGACAGGAATGGCTACACCTTC
14 NA TRBJ1-6 few TRBV11-1 CASSYVGEDSPLHF TGTGCCAGCAGCTACGTCGGGGAAGATTCACCCCTCCACTTT
14 NA TRBJ1-1 few TRBV5-1 CASSFGDRPTEAFF TGCGCCAGCAGCTTTGGGGACCGACCGACTGAAGCTTTCTTT
12 NA TRBJ1-1 NA TRBV14 CASSRVWGRAFF TGTGCCAGCAGCCGGGTTTGGGGGAGAGCTTTCTTT
14 TRBD2 TRBJ2-7 few TRBV28 CASTLGLAGYEQYF TGTGCCAGCACCCTGGGACTAGCGGGTTACGAGCAGTACTTC
16 NA TRBJ2-5 NA TRBV5-1 CASSVAGTGAQETLYF TGCGCCAGCAGCGTTGCCGGGACCGGGGCGCAAGAGACCCTGTACTTC
14 TRBD2 TRBJ2-3 NA TRBV29-1 CSVDSPAGADTQYF TGCAGCGTTGATTCTCCGGCGGGAGCAGATACGCAGTATTTT
11 TRBD1 TRBJ2-7 few TRBV20-1 CSASGTGEQYF TGCAGTGCTAGCGGGACAGGGGAGCAGTACTTC
14 NA TRBJ2-4 many TRBV2 CASSEGTAKNIQYF TGTGCCAGCAGTGAGGGTACAGCCAAAAACATTCAGTACTTC
12 NA TRBJ1-1 few TRBV29-1 CSTSQGGAEAFF TGCAGCACCTCACAGGGTGGGGCTGAAGCTTTCTTT
13 NA TRBJ1-6 NA TRBV25-1 CASSRDGNSPLHF TGTGCCAGCAGTCGCGACGGCAATTCACCCCTCCACTTT
18 TRBD1 TRBJ1-1 NA TRBV18 CASSPFLQGARSNTEAFF TGTGCCAGCTCACCATTCTTACAGGGGGCGAGAAGTAACACTGAAGCTTTCTTT
14 NA TRBJ2-3 once TRBV2 CASRRHGTMDTQYF TGTGCCAGCAGACGACACGGCACAATGGATACGCAGTATTTT
15 NA TRBJ1-2 NA TRBV2 CASSGGVGDAYGYTF TGTGCCAGCAGTGGGGGCGTGGGGGATGCCTATGGCTACACCTTC
13 TRBD1 TRBJ2-5 many TRBV29-1 CSGSTGERETQYF TGCAGCGGTTCGACAGGGGAGCGAGAGACCCAGTACTTC
12 NA TRBJ2-7 few TRBV2 CASSESPPEQYF TGTGCCAGCAGTGAATCCCCGCCCGAGCAGTACTTC
12 NA TRBJ1-1 NA TRBV24-1 CATSDSDASAFF TGTGCCACCAGTGATTCGGACGCGTCAGCTTTCTTT
14 NA TRBJ2-1 NA TRBV12-3/TRBV12-4 CASSLPGWYNEQFF TGTGCCAGCAGTTTGCCCGGGTGGTACAATGAGCAGTTCTTC
12 NA TRBJ2-7 NA TRBV29-1 CSAIRDIDEQYF TGCAGCGCAATCCGGGACATCGACGAGCAGTACTTC
16 NA TRBJ2-2 NA TRBV28 CASTTPAVAVGGELFF TGTGCCAGCACCACCCCGGCGGTAGCGGTAGGCGGGGAGCTGTTTTTT
15 NA TRBJ2-3 NA TRBV6-5 CASSPDRPRTDTQYF TGTGCCAGCAGCCCCGACAGGCCCCGGACAGATACGCAGTATTTT
16 NA TRBJ2-3 few TRBV7-9 CASSPGAGASTDTQYF TGTGCCAGCAGCCCAGGGGCGGGAGCCAGCACAGATACGCAGTATTTT
16 TRBD2 TRBJ2-7 NA TRBV5-1 CASSLASQVREYEQYF TGCGCCAGCAGCTTGGCCAGCCAGGTGCGGGAGTACGAGCAGTACTTC
14 NA TRBJ2-3 NA TRBV20-1 CSARQGGLTDTQYF TGCAGTGCTAGACAGGGGGGCCTCACAGATACGCAGTATTTT
13 NA TRBJ1-1 NA TRBV5-1 CASSFGQGREAFF TGCGCCAGCAGCTTTGGGCAGGGGCGGGAAGCTTTCTTT
15 NA TRBJ2-1 NA TRBV9 CASSVGVADHGMQFF TGTGCCAGCAGCGTAGGGGTAGCGGACCACGGAATGCAGTTCTTC
15 TRBD1 TRBJ1-2 NA TRBV30 CAWSVPGQGKYGYTF TGTGCCTGGAGTGTACCGGGACAGGGGAAATATGGCTACACCTTC
17 NA TRBJ2-1 NA TRBV13 CASSLGLRDPLYNEQFF TGTGCCAGCAGCTTAGGGTTGCGGGATCCTCTCTACAATGAGCAGTTCTTC
13 NA TRBJ1-1 NA TRBV5-1 CASSSVPDTEAFF TGCGCCAGCAGCTCCGTGCCGGACACTGAAGCTTTCTTT
13 NA TRBJ1-6 NA TRBV20-1 CSAIRWANSPLHF TGCAGTGCCATTAGGTGGGCTAATTCACCCCTCCACTTT
12 TRBD1 TRBJ1-2 once TRBV29-1 CSVTGDNYGYTF TGCAGCGTGACAGGGGACAACTATGGCTACACCTTC
16 NA TRBJ1-4 few TRBV7-9 CASSLGAGTTNEKLFF TGTGCCAGCAGCTTAGGAGCGGGAACAACTAATGAAAAACTGTTTTTT
12 NA TRBJ1-2 NA TRBV20-1 CSANGFNYGYTF TGCAGTGCTAACGGCTTTAACTATGGCTACACCTTC
12 NA TRBJ2-7 NA TRBV29-1 CSGGVAEYEQYF TGCAGCGGCGGGGTAGCGGAATACGAGCAGTACTTC
14 TRBD1 TRBJ2-1 few TRBV27 CASQTRGLHNEQFF TGTGCCAGCCAAACTAGGGGGCTTCACAATGAGCAGTTCTTC
14 NA TRBJ1-2 few TRBV20-1 CSAPPLGANYGYTF TGCAGTGCCCCACCCCTCGGGGCTAACTATGGCTACACCTTC
16 NA TRBJ2-1 NA TRBV6-1 CASSPRLLSPGNEQFF TGTGCCAGCAGTCCCCGACTACTTAGCCCTGGTAATGAGCAGTTCTTC
14 NA TRBJ1-5 NA TRBV20-1 CSARDPRAPQPQHF TGCAGTGCTAGAGATCCCAGGGCTCCTCAGCCCCAGCATTTT
13 NA TRBJ2-3 few TRBV6-6 CASRPRRSDTQYF TGTGCCAGCAGACCCCGGCGGTCAGATACGCAGTATTTT
16 TRBD1 TRBJ1-2 few TRBV6-1 CASSERDRGLFYGYTF TGTGCCAGCAGTGAACGCGACAGGGGGCTTTTCTATGGCTACACCTTC
17 TRBD2 TRBJ2-1 few TRBV24-1 CATSDPGLAGSYNEQFF TGTGCCACCAGTGACCCCGGACTAGCGGGATCGTACAATGAGCAGTTCTTC
12 TRBD1 TRBJ1-6 few TRBV10-3 CAIREGASPLHF TGTGCCATCAGAGAGGGGGCTTCACCCCTCCACTTT
14 NA TRBJ1-5 NA TRBV20-1 CSAIVGGSNQPQHF TGCAGTGCTATCGTGGGGGGAAGCAATCAGCCCCAGCATTTT
17 TRBD1 TRBJ2-4 NA TRBV3-1 CASSHRQGFRAKNIQYF TGTGCCAGCAGCCACCGACAGGGATTTAGAGCCAAAAACATTCAGTACTTC
14 NA TRBJ2-4 NA TRBV20-1 CSASGTQSYNEQYF TGCAGTGCCTCCGGGACCCAGAGCTACAATGAGCAGTACTTC
14 TRBD1 TRBJ1-4 NA TRBV15 CATSRDRIREKLFF TGTGCCACCAGCAGGGACAGGATCCGAGAAAAACTGTTTTTT
15 NA TRBJ1-3 NA TRBV12-3/TRBV12-4 CASSRWGQGGNTIYF TGTGCCAGCAGCCGGTGGGGGCAGGGTGGAAACACCATATATTTT
14 NA TRBJ2-5 NA TRBV28 CASSSYRVRETQYF TGTGCCAGCAGTTCATACCGGGTGAGGGAGACCCAGTACTTC
15 NA TRBJ1-4 NA TRBV2 CASRRIVSGNEKLFF TGTGCCAGCCGTCGTATCGTGTCAGGGAATGAAAAACTGTTTTTT
15 NA TRBJ2-3 few TRBV20-1 CSAREPRPDTDTQYF TGCAGTGCTAGAGAACCCAGGCCAGACACAGATACGCAGTATTTT
15 TRBD1 TRBJ1-2 NA TRBV29-1 CSVVGIEGARYGYTF TGCAGCGTTGTCGGAATTGAGGGGGCGCGGTATGGCTACACCTTC
14 TRBD1 TRBJ2-3 NA TRBV20-1 CSAKDRLSTDTQYF TGCAGTGCCAAGGACAGGCTGAGCACAGATACGCAGTATTTT
15 NA TRBJ2-2 NA TRBV15 CATSRDKANTGELFF TGTGCCACCAGCAGAGATAAGGCGAACACCGGGGAGCTGTTTTTT
13 NA TRBJ1-1 NA TRBV6-5 CASSYSKVTEAFF TGTGCCAGCAGTTACTCAAAGGTGACTGAAGCTTTCTTT